The rows below give T cell receptor beta chains drawn from one sample of a study of cytomegalovirus exposure and HLA in healthy donors. This table comes from immunoSEQ multiplex PCR, and its TCRdb copy is limited to in-frame clones, with some not included. The sample lists approximately 240,000 clones, over 70% occurring once. Sequencing was performed on PBMCs. All receptors come from a woman between 55 and 75 years old in good health and CMV-seropositive. CDR3s include the opening cysteine and the closing phenylalanine or tryptophan. The D gene is left open where the match is weak. The listing skips clone size in some rows; elsewhere it reads once, few, many or a size class.

d_gene,v_gene,j_gene,abundance,CDR3nt,CDR3aa
-,TRBV6-1,TRBJ1-3,-,TGTGCCAGCAAGAGGAGCATACCCTCTGGAAACACCATATATTTT,CASKRSIPSGNTIYF
-,TRBV28,TRBJ1-5,-,TGTGCCAGCAGTTTTGGGCCAGGGAAGAGCAATCAGCCCCAGCATTTT,CASSFGPGKSNQPQHF
-,TRBV7-2,TRBJ2-2,-,TGTGCCAGCAGACCTGGGGGCGGACGCACCGGGGAGCTGTTTTTT,CASRPGGGRTGELFF
TRBD1,TRBV5-1,TRBJ2-7,few,TGCGCCAGCAGCTCCTCCGGGACAGGGGGCTACGAGCAGTACTTC,CASSSSGTGGYEQYF
TRBD2,TRBV6-5,TRBJ2-7,-,TGTGCCAGCAGTTACTCGCCGAGCGGGGGTGCCTACGAGCAGTACTTC,CASSYSPSGGAYEQYF
-,TRBV6-5,TRBJ2-7,-,TGTGCCAGCAGTAACAGCTACGAGCAGTACTTC,CASSNSYEQYF
TRBD1,TRBV27,TRBJ1-5,few,TGTGCCAGCAGTAACAGGGGCTATAGCAATCAGCCCCAGCATTTT,CASSNRGYSNQPQHF
TRBD2,TRBV5-8,TRBJ2-1,-,TGTGCCAGCAGCTTGGCCGCTAGCGGATTCAATGAGCAGTTCTTC,CASSLAASGFNEQFF
TRBD1,TRBV29-1,TRBJ1-2,-,TGCAGCGTAGCACAGGGGGTTCAAGGCTATGGCTACACCTTC,CSVAQGVQGYGYTF
-,TRBV25-1,TRBJ2-6,-,TGTGCCAGCAATCGCGGATCTGGGGCCAACGTCCTGACTTTC,CASNRGSGANVLTF
TRBD1,TRBV19,TRBJ2-7,-,TGTGCCAGTAAGGTATCGGGACAGACCATCCACGAGCAGTACTTC,CASKVSGQTIHEQYF
-,TRBV13,TRBJ2-1,-,TGTGCCAGCAGCTTAGTTCGGACTCCCCTCCACAATGAGCAGTTCTTC,CASSLVRTPLHNEQFF
-,TRBV18,TRBJ1-2,-,TGTGCCAGCTCACCACAGGCAGGGGAAGGCTATGGCTACACCTTC,CASSPQAGEGYGYTF
TRBD1,TRBV27,TRBJ2-7,-,TGTGCCAGCAGGGGACAGGTGTACTACGAGCAGTACTTC,CASRGQVYYEQYF
TRBD2,TRBV10-3,TRBJ2-1,-,TGTGCCACCCTATATCTAGCGGGGGACAAACCCGGATACAATGAGCAGTTCTTC,CATLYLAGDKPGYNEQFF
-,TRBV6-5,TRBJ2-3,-,TGTGCCAGCAGTTACCGTCATGGAGGGCCAGATACGCAGTATTTT,CASSYRHGGPDTQYF
TRBD1,TRBV7-9,TRBJ1-1,-,TGTGCCAGCAGCTTAGGACAGGGCGCCACTGAAGCTTTCTTT,CASSLGQGATEAFF
TRBD1,TRBV6-5,TRBJ1-2,once,TGTGCCAGCAGTTACTCGATTTCAGGGGGAGATGGCTACACCTTC,CASSYSISGGDGYTF
-,TRBV20-1,TRBJ1-2,-,TGCAGTGTATATGGCTACACCTTC,CSVYGYTF
-,TRBV5-1,TRBJ1-1,few,TGCGCCAGCAGCTTACTTTCGGCAGGCTCAAACACTGAAGCTTTCTTT,CASSLLSAGSNTEAFF
TRBD1,TRBV11-3,TRBJ2-1,-,TGTGCCAGCAGCTTATCACAGGGGTTGGGCTCCTACAATGAGCAGTTCTTC,CASSLSQGLGSYNEQFF
-,TRBV10-3,TRBJ2-2,once,TGTGCCATCAGTGAGCCGACTTACACCGGGGAGCTGTTTTTT,CAISEPTYTGELFF
-,TRBV30,TRBJ1-2,-,TGTGCCAGTCTGGGGGGGGACGGCTACACCTTC,CASLGGDGYTF
TRBD2,TRBV6-6,TRBJ2-3,-,TGTGCCAGCAGTCCTATAGCGGGGCCCCGAGATACGCAGTATTTT,CASSPIAGPRDTQYF
-,TRBV6-1,TRBJ2-5,few,TGTGCCAGCAGTGGGGCATCTAAAGAGACCCAGTACTTC,CASSGASKETQYF
TRBD2,TRBV27,TRBJ2-7,few,TGTGCCAGCAGCCCCCGGCGGGGGATCTACGAGCAGTACTTC,CASSPRRGIYEQYF
TRBD2,TRBV18,TRBJ2-7,-,TGTGCCAGCTCACCACCCGGCGGGAGCTCCTACGAGCAGTACTTC,CASSPPGGSSYEQYF
-,TRBV6-5,TRBJ1-2,-,TGTGCCAGCAGTTACTCCACATTTTATGGCTACACCTTC,CASSYSTFYGYTF
-,TRBV11-2,TRBJ2-7,few,TGTGCCAGCACCGACCCCGGGAACTCCCCTGAGCAGTACTTC,CASTDPGNSPEQYF
-,TRBV11-3,TRBJ2-1,-,TGTGCCAGCAGCCGATCAGGGGGGATCGGACGGAATGAGCAGTTCTTC,CASSRSGGIGRNEQFF